The 21 T cell receptor beta chains in this list originate from one sample, sequenced in a study of tumor-infiltrating lymphocytes in primary liver carcinoma. Blood RNA was derived from unsorted whole blood, and germline DNA was extracted too. The researchers produced TCR beta cDNA from approximately 460 ng total RNA with a constant-region primer. TCR beta libraries came from three nested multiplex PCR rounds using slightly modified ARM-PCR. Forward primers for TRBV1-TRBV30 and a C-beta reverse primer served the first two PCR rounds, at about 11 cycles each. TCRdb reprocessed the multiplex PCR reads via MiXCR and lists one record per CDR3 protein. The table lists 150,000 to 200,000 distinct CDR3 sequences, approximately 60% of them singletons. Source material: peripheral blood. Source of these receptors: a man in his forties or fifties with primary liver carcinoma and hepatitis B virus infection.

This rearrangement joins TRBV5-1 to TRBJ2-5; 9 positions match TRBD2. This CDR3 contains 14 residues. Trimming cost V 4 bases and J 3 bases; bases outside gene matches: 4. Per the germline V gene, CDR1 is SGHRS and CDR2 is YFSETQ. The DNA of the CDR3 is TGCGCCAGCAGCCCGGCGGGAGGGAAAGAGACCCAGTACTTC. Its translation is CASSPAGGKETQYF.

With respect to this clonotype: One end of the junction varies from germline; a read error may be responsible. The chain is built from TRBV5-4 and TRBJ2-1; possible D gene TRBD2, 6 bases. This CDR3 contains 16 residues. Germline V gene lookup returns CDR1 SGHNT and CDR2 YYREEE (reference sequence). In DNA, the CDR3 is TGTGCCAGCAGCCGGGGGACTTTCAACTCCTACAATGAGCACTTCTTC. This gives the protein CASSRGTFNSYNEHFF.

This clonotype was seen more than once but under ten times. The chain uses TRBV10-3 and TRBJ2-6, with 8 nucleotides matching TRBD1. J lost 0 bases, V lost 9 bases, and 7 bases had no gene match. From germline, CDR1 is ENHRY and CDR2 SYGVKD. The CDR3 spans 16 residues. The CDR3 DNA follows: TGTGCCATAACCGGGACAGGAGTCTCTGGGGCCAACGTCCTGACTTTC. Translated: CAITGTGVSGANVLTF.

Details on this clonotype: Sequence at one end of the junction differs from germline and may be a read error. The J gene is TRBJ2-2, the V gene TRBV11-2; D is possibly TRBD2 (6 bases). The germline V gene has CDR1 SGHAT and CDR2 FQNNGV. This CDR3 is 18 amino acids long. The CDR3 here is CASRLADFGRDDTGELFF. In DNA form, the CDR3 reads TGTGCCAGCAGATTAGCCGATTTTGGGCGGGACGACACCGGGGAGCTCTTTTTT.

The genes are TRBV6-2 or TRBV6-3 and TRBJ2-5, with TRBD2 matching over 12 bases. J lost 5 bases, V lost 6 bases, and 7 bases had no gene match. The germline gives CDR1 MNHEY, CDR2 SVGEGT. The CDR3 is 15 residues long. The CDR3: CASSTSGRTRETQYF. CDR3 nucleotides: TGTGCCAGCAGCACTAGCGGGAGGACCAGGGAGACCCAGTACTTC.

This chain links TRBV6-2 or TRBV6-3 with TRBJ2-7, with 11 bases fitting TRBD2. The length of the CDR3 is 16 residues. In germline, CDR1 is MNHEY, CDR2 SVGEGT. V trimming: 5 bases; J trimming: 4 bases; junction bases outside the gene matches: 10. CDR3 protein: CASSTPLAGEEYEQYF. CDR3 nucleotide sequence: TGTGCCAGCAGTACCCCACTAGCGGGAGAAGAGTACGAGCAGTACTTC.

Remarks on this clonotype: Sequence at one end of the junction differs from germline and may be a read error. This chain joins TRBV7-8 and TRBJ1-5; D remains ambiguous. There are 16 residues in the CDR3. Germline values: CDR1 SGHVS, CDR2 FQNEAQ. CDR3 in amino acids: CASSLVEGWQNQPQHF. The CDR3 coding sequence is TGTGCCAGCAGTTTAGTCGAGGGTTGGCAGAATCAGCCCCAGCATTTT.

This chain uses TRBV29-1 with TRBJ2-3; TRBD2 aligns across 8 bases. J was trimmed by 4 bases and V by 7 bases; bases with no gene match: 7. In germline, CDR1 is SQVTM, CDR2 ANQGSEA. The CDR3 has 13 residues. CDR3 sequence (DNA): TGCAGCGATAGCGGGAATAATGCAGATACGCAGTATTTT. The encoded protein is CSDSGNNADTQYF.

The gene calls are TRBV4-1 and TRBJ2-1; D unclear. CDR1 and CDR2 (germline): MGHRA, YSYEKL. Between the trimmed V and J ends, which lost 4 bases and 8 bases, there was a span of 12 bases. The CDR3 extends over 13 amino acids. The CDR3 spells CASSLAPRDEQFF. CDR3 nucleotide sequence: TGCGCCAGCAGCCTAGCCCCACGGGATGAGCAGTTCTTC.

Here the CDR3 DNA reads TGCAGCGTATCGACGGATGCAACTAATGAAAAACTGTTTTTT. Translating it yields CSVSTDATNEKLFF. The chain uses TRBV29-1 and TRBJ1-4; unclear D gene. Looked up from germline, CDR1 is SQVTM and CDR2 is ANQGSEA. CDR3 length: 14 residues. V gave up 6 bases and J gave up 0 bases, with 11 bases separating them.

In its sample, this clonotype was seen many times. The chain uses TRBV11-2 and TRBJ2-5; TRBD1 agrees at 11 bases. Germline V gene lookup returns CDR1 SGHAT and CDR2 FQNNGV. This CDR3 region has 16 residues. Trimming cost V 5 bases and J 2 bases; bases outside gene matches: 7. This CDR3 reads CASSPGQGAYQETQYF. The CDR3 DNA sequence: TGTGCCAGCAGCCCAGGACAGGGGGCATATCAAGAGACCCAGTACTTC.

The chain has TRBV10-1 and TRBJ2-7; D not certain. The V gene's germline CDR1 is WNHNN and CDR2 SYGVQD (reference sequence). CDR3 length: 12 amino acids. V lost 7 bases and J lost 0, with 7 bases in between. CDR3 region: CASIESSYEQYF. Here the CDR3 DNA reads TGCGCCAGCATAGAAAGCTCCTACGAGCAGTACTTC.

This clonotype has ten or more counts. The gene calls are TRBV6-1 and TRBJ1-5; D is possibly TRBD1 (5 bases). The CDR3 consists of 12 residues. CDR1 is MNHNS, CDR2 SASEGT, per germline. V lost 3 bases to trimming and J lost 5 bases, with 5 bases between them. Here the CDR3 reads CASSEGDQPQHF. Written as DNA, the CDR3 is TGTGCCAGCAGTGAGGGGGATCAGCCCCAGCATTTT.

In regard to this clonotype: This may arise from a read error, as a much more abundant clone is one base away. Here the CDR3 DNA reads TGTACCAGCAGCCGAAACCAAGAGACCCAGTACTTC. Encoded protein: CTSSRNQETQYF. The gene calls are TRBV11-2 and TRBJ2-5; no firm D call. In germline, CDR1 is SGHAT, CDR2 FQNNGV. The CDR3 runs 12 residues.

This clonotype appeared a few times. The CDR3 reads CASMRANRHEQYF. The CDR3 region has the DNA TGTGCCAGCATGCGGGCTAACCGCCACGAGCAGTACTTC. The chain uses TRBV6-5 and TRBJ2-7; possibly TRBD2 for D (5 bases). From germline, CDR1 is MNHEY and CDR2 SVGAGI. Trimming took 7 bases from V and 5 from J, leaving 15 bases between them. The length of the CDR3 is 13 residues.

The gene calls are TRBV5-1 and TRBJ1-5; D call uncertain. The CDR3 is 15 amino acids. The germline V gene has CDR1 SGHRS and CDR2 YFSETQ. The V end was cut by 1 base, the J end by 0 bases, with 8 bases between. The CDR3 spells CASSLNWNSNQPQHF. In DNA form, the CDR3 reads TGCGCCAGCAGCTTGAACTGGAATAGCAATCAGCCCCAGCATTTT.

This clonotype was counted between two and nine times. Being one base from a much bigger clone, this may be a read error. The chain carries TRBV11-1 and TRBJ2-2; 8 bases match TRBD1. This CDR3 contains 15 residues. Germline assignment: CDR1 SGHAT and CDR2 FQDESV (reference sequence). Trimming removed 4 bases from V and 4 bases from J; junction bases left unmatched: 5. The CDR3: CASSYWTGSTGELFF. In nucleotides, the CDR3 is TGTGCCAGCAGCTACTGGACAGGGAGCACCGGGGAGCTGTTTTTT.

Of note for this clonotype: A much larger clone is a single base away; this may be a read error. The chain has TRBV11-2 and TRBJ2-3; tentatively, D is TRBD1 (7 bases). This CDR3 contains 14 residues. Germline-derived CDR1 and CDR2 are SGHAT and FQNNGV. The germline V and J ends were trimmed by 2 bases and 4 bases, with 10 bases remaining between them. This CDR3 is CASSLTGEADTQYF. CDR3 nucleotides: TGTGCCAGCAGCTTAACAGGGGAGGCAGATACGCAGTATTTT. The variable domain in full, with the rest retrieved from reference TRBV11-2 and TRBJ2-3, is EAGVAQSPRYKIIEKRQSVAFWCNPISGHATLYWYQQILGQGPKLLIQFQNNGVVDDSQLPKDRFSAERLKGVDSTLKIQPAKLEDSAVYLCASSLTGEADTQYFGPGTRLTVL.

The chain links TRBV6-5 to TRBJ2-3; weak D call: TRBD1 (6 bases). Germline values: CDR1 MNHEY, CDR2 SVGAGI. The ends were cut back, 10 bases at V and 2 bases at J, with 7 bases in the middle. This CDR3 is 11 amino acids long. In DNA, the CDR3 is TGTGCCAACAGGGACACAGATACGCAGTATTTT. Translated: CANRDTDTQYF.

As to this clonotype: Germline is not matched at one junction end, which may reflect a read error. In nucleotides, the CDR3 is TGTGTCAGCAGTTACTCCCGGGAGGGGACGTCAGCGGGGGCCCAAAATGAGCAGTTCTTC. It codes for CVSSYSREGTSAGAQNEQFF. This sequence joins TRBV6-6 and TRBJ2-1; 8 nucleotides agree with TRBD2. The CDR3 has 20 amino acids. Germline V gives CDR1 MNHNY, CDR2 SVGAGI (reference sequence).

Worth noting for this clonotype: One end of the junction varies from germline; a read error may be responsible. The chain links TRBV11-2 to TRBJ2-1; 8 bases map to TRBD2. Germline CDR1 reads SGHAT; CDR2 reads FQNNGV. The CDR3 is made up of 16 amino acids. The CDR3 loop is CASSLDPPGGPKEQFF. The CDR3 DNA follows: TGTGCCAGTAGCTTAGATCCCCCGGGAGGGCCCAAAGAGCAGTTCTTC.